These 3 T cell receptor beta chains came from one sample sequenced in a study of graft-versus-host responses after intestinal transplantation. TCRdb keeps only in-frame clones here, not all; method: immunoSEQ multiplex PCR. The sample carries approximately 120,000 clones, just over 90% recorded once. These receptors have no known antigen. The specimen comprised unstimulated CD4+ T cells sorted from spleen or lymph node cells, sampled before intestinal transplant. The receptors come from a human donor who received an intestinal transplant.

The V and J genes are TRBV2 and TRBJ1-4, with D tentatively TRBD1 (5 bases). Germline loops: CDR1 SNHLY, CDR2 FYNNEI. The CDR3 contains 11 residues. V lost 8 bases to trimming and J lost 11 bases, with 12 bases between them. CDR3: CASGWGEKLFF. CDR3 sequence (DNA): TGTGCCAGCGGCTGGGGGGAGAAACTGTTTTTT.

The chain is built from TRBV9 and TRBJ1-2; D is uncertain. The V gene lost 0 bases and the J gene lost 7 bases, with 10 bases spanning the gap. Germline V gene lookup returns CDR1 SGDLS and CDR2 YYNGEE. CDR3 length equals 13 residues. The CDR3 bases are TGTGCCAGCAGCGTAGATAGTTTAGGTGGCTACACCTTC. It codes for CASSVDSLGGYTF.

Only one count was recorded for this clone. The rearrangement joins TRBV5-1 to TRBJ2-7; D is tentatively TRBD1 or TRBD2 (5 bases each). CDR3 length: 18 residues. Looked up from germline, CDR1 is SGHRS and CDR2 is YFSETQ. V was trimmed by 4 bases and J by 2 bases, leaving 25 bases between them. The CDR3 DNA sequence: TGCGCCAGCAGCCAAAATAAAAGGGGACCGTCTAATCCCTACGAGCAGTACTTC. This gives the protein CASSQNKRGPSNPYEQYF. Complete variable domain (other parts from reference TRBV5-1 and TRBJ2-7): KAGVTQTPRYLIKTRGQQVTLSCSPISGHRSVSWYQQTPGQGLQFLFEYFSETQRNKGNFPGRFSGRQFSNSRSEMNVSTLELGDSALYLCASSQNKRGPSNPYEQYFGPGTRLTVT.